This T cell receptor (beta chain) was recovered during a study of monozygotic twins with inflammatory bowel disease. Regarding the study as a whole: Possibly reflecting limited power, no difference in repertoire similarity was found between concordant and discordant twins.

CDR1 is SGHRS and CDR2 is YFSETQ in the germline V gene. This CDR3 has 13 amino acids. TCRdb re-called the 5' RACE reads and catalogs CDR3 proteins one per entry, DNA excluded. Here the sample table reports some 170,000 distinct CDR3 sequences. Remarks on this clonotype: Its target is unknown.

This receptor was obtained from a human donor with ulcerative colitis or Crohn's disease, or a healthy co-twin of an affected twin (not recorded which). The rearrangement joins TRBV5-1 to TRBJ1-1. The sample taken for sequencing was blood. The CDR3: CASSQLPTSEAFF.